A selection of T cell receptor beta chains follows, all from one sample in a study of blood T cell repertoires in COVID-19. TCRdb's table, derived via immunoSEQ multiplex PCR, lists solely in-frame clones and lacks some. The profile shows about 210,000 clones, about 87% of them singletons. Sequenced sample: PBMCs or T cells enriched from blood (not recorded which). The receptors here all came from a man between 18 and 29 years old with acute COVID-19. Both conserved end residues are part of each CDR3. A D gene is named only where the DNA matches it firmly. Clone size is stated in some rows and not others, as once, few, many or a class when expanded.

>.|TRBJ2-7|.|TRBV7-9
CASSPLEGPKAEQYF
TGTGCCAGCAGCCCCCTGGAGGGCCCTAAGGCCGAGCAGTACTTC
>.|TRBJ1-4|.|TRBV10-3
CAISEGLTNEKLFF
TGTGCCATCAGTGAGGGACTGACGAATGAAAAACTGTTTTTT
>.|TRBJ2-1|.|TRBV1
CTSSQFPAGEQFF
TGCACCAGCAGCCAATTTCCCGCGGGTGAGCAGTTCTTC
>TRBD1|TRBJ2-1|.|TRBV27
CASTFRTGHNEQFF
TGTGCCAGCACGTTTCGGACAGGGCACAATGAGCAGTTCTTC
>.|TRBJ1-2|once|TRBV6-5
CASSYSRGYRDGYTF
TGTGCCAGCAGTTACTCGCGGGGATATCGGGATGGCTACACCTTC
>.|TRBJ1-1|.|TRBV21-1
CASSKDKTGRERTEAFF
TGTGCCAGCAGCAAAGATAAAACAGGACGCGAACGCACTGAAGCTTTCTTT
>.|TRBJ2-7|.|TRBV7-3
CASSLGPGTNYEQYF
TGTGCCAGCAGCTTAGGGCCCGGGACAAATTACGAGCAGTACTTC
>TRBD2|TRBJ2-2|.|TRBV27
CASSFGASGNDNTGELFF
TGTGCCAGCAGTTTCGGGGCTAGCGGGAACGATAACACCGGGGAGCTGTTTTTT
>.|TRBJ1-4|.|TRBV5-1
CASSPKGAESNEKLFF
TGCGCCAGCAGCCCCAAAGGGGCAGAATCTAATGAAAAACTGTTTTTT
>.|TRBJ1-6|.|TRBV30
CAWSSLDSYNSPLHF
TGTGCCTGGAGTTCTTTAGACAGTTACAATTCACCCCTCCACTTT
>.|TRBJ1-5|.|TRBV6-1
CASSEVPGLSNQPQHF
TGTGCCAGCAGTGAAGTACCAGGATTGAGCAATCAGCCCCAGCATTTT
>.|TRBJ1-1|.|TRBV6-5
CASSYNVEAFF
TGTGCCAGCAGTTATAATGTGGAAGCTTTCTTT
>.|TRBJ2-6|once|TRBV19
CASSGRGRSSGANVLTF
TGTGCCAGTAGCGGCAGGGGGAGGAGCTCTGGGGCCAACGTCCTGACTTTC
>TRBD2|TRBJ2-1|.|TRBV7-2
CASSSTGTSDVEQFF
TGTGCCAGCAGCTCAACCGGGACTAGCGATGTTGAGCAGTTCTTC
>.|TRBJ2-7|.|TRBV27
CASSRLDSYEQYF
TGTGCCAGCAGCCGACTCGACTCCTACGAGCAGTACTTC
>TRBD2|TRBJ2-5|once|TRBV18
CASSPTVGGETQYF
TGTGCCAGCTCACCAACAGTGGGAGGGGAGACCCAGTACTTC
>.|TRBJ1-2|.|TRBV2
CASSGGGNYGYTF
TGTGCCAGCAGTGGGGGCGGAAACTATGGCTACACCTTC
>TRBD1|TRBJ1-5|few|TRBV28
CASSKTGGNQPQHF
TGTGCCAGCAGCAAGACAGGGGGCAATCAGCCCCAGCATTTT
>.|TRBJ1-4|.|TRBV21-1
CASSKNREGTAAFNEKLFF
TGTGCCAGCAGCAAAAACAGGGAGGGAACGGCCGCTTTTAATGAAAAACTGTTTTTT
>.|TRBJ2-5|.|TRBV4-1
CASSQVGLQETQYF
TGCGCCAGCAGCCAAGTTGGCCTTCAAGAGACCCAGTACTTC
>TRBD1|TRBJ2-7|.|TRBV30
CAWNRKGQGYEQYF
TGTGCCTGGAACCGTAAGGGACAGGGATACGAGCAGTACTTC
>.|TRBJ2-1|.|TRBV7-9
CASSPPDYEQFF
TGTGCCAGCAGCCCCCCGGACTATGAGCAGTTCTTC
>.|TRBJ1-6|.|TRBV5-4
CASRLWRGAKNSPLHF
TGTGCCAGCAGATTGTGGCGGGGGGCGAAGAATTCACCCCTCCACTTT
>.|TRBJ1-2|.|TRBV7-9
CASSLDNANYGYTF
TGTGCCAGCAGCTTAGACAATGCCAACTATGGCTACACCTTC
>TRBD2|TRBJ2-7|.|TRBV28
CASSGGLAGGGEQYF
TGTGCCAGCAGTGGAGGACTAGCGGGAGGAGGAGAGCAGTACTTC
>TRBD1|TRBJ2-2|.|TRBV9
CASSVTGGNTGELFF
TGTGCCAGCAGCGTAACAGGGGGAAACACCGGGGAGCTGTTTTTT
>TRBD2|TRBJ2-1|.|TRBV19
CASSIGGSGASGRALYNEQFF
TGTGCCAGTAGTATCGGAGGCTCAGGGGCTAGCGGGAGGGCCCTCTACAATGAGCAGTTCTTC
>.|TRBJ2-3|.|TRBV9
CASSVEAEVGTDTQYF
TGTGCCAGCAGCGTAGAAGCCGAGGTGGGCACAGATACGCAGTATTTT
>.|TRBJ1-4|.|TRBV9
CASSVAGGEDEKLFF
TGTGCCAGCAGCGTAGCGGGAGGGGAGGATGAAAAACTGTTTTTT
>.|TRBJ2-1|.|TRBV29-1
CSVEDWNYNEQFF
TGCAGCGTTGAGGACTGGAACTACAATGAGCAGTTCTTC
>.|TRBJ1-3|.|TRBV3-1/TRBV3-2
CASSQEIQGISGNTIYF
TGTGCCAGCAGCCAAGAGATCCAGGGGATCTCTGGAAACACCATATATTTT
>TRBD1|TRBJ1-1|.|TRBV28
CASSFSSGGSAEAFF
TGTGCCAGCAGTTTCTCCTCAGGGGGCAGCGCTGAAGCTTTCTTT
>.|TRBJ2-5|once|TRBV30
CAWRASSETQYF
TGTGCCTGGAGGGCTAGCTCCGAGACCCAGTACTTC
>TRBD1|TRBJ2-1|.|TRBV28
CASSSPGQVDNEQFF
TGTGCCAGCAGTTCCCCGGGACAGGTTGACAATGAGCAGTTCTTC
>.|TRBJ1-6|.|TRBV9
CASSVDGREGSPLHF
TGTGCCAGCAGCGTAGATGGCAGGGAGGGTTCACCCCTCCACTTT
>.|TRBJ2-7|once|TRBV7-3
CASSPGRNDEQYF
TGTGCCAGCAGCCCGGGGAGAAATGACGAGCAGTACTTC
>.|TRBJ2-1|.|TRBV15
CATSRGPPGVLGEQFF
TGTGCCACCAGCAGAGGGCCACCGGGAGTCCTCGGTGAGCAGTTCTTC
>.|TRBJ2-1|.|TRBV30
CAWTTGALSDNEQFF
TGTGCCTGGACCACGGGAGCCTTAAGCGACAATGAGCAGTTCTTC
>TRBD1|TRBJ1-1|.|TRBV29-1
CSVHGQGNTEAFF
TGCAGCGTTCATGGACAGGGGAACACTGAAGCTTTCTTT
>TRBD2|TRBJ2-1|.|TRBV3-1/TRBV3-2
CASSPRLAGGSWNQFF
TGTGCCAGCAGCCCGAGACTAGCGGGAGGTTCGTGGAACCAGTTCTTC
>TRBD1|TRBJ1-6|.|TRBV3-1/TRBV3-2
CASRSTGDFSPLHF
TGTGCCAGCAGATCAACAGGGGATTTCTCACCCCTCCACTTT
>.|TRBJ2-7|.|TRBV10-2
CASSPRGDYEQYF
TGCGCCAGCAGTCCCAGGGGAGACTACGAGCAGTACTTC
>.|TRBJ2-1|.|TRBV28
CASSFTFSDTYNEQFF
TGTGCCAGCAGCTTCACTTTTAGCGACACCTACAATGAGCAGTTCTTC
>TRBD2|TRBJ2-7|.|TRBV4-1
CASSLTSGSSYEQYF
TGCGCCAGCAGCCTCACTAGCGGAAGCTCCTACGAGCAGTACTTC
>TRBD1|TRBJ2-7|.|TRBV28
CASSAGTGIGQYF
TGTGCCAGCAGTGCCGGGACAGGGATAGGGCAGTACTTC
>.|TRBJ2-5|.|TRBV30
CAWSNPLGETQYF
TGTGCCTGGAGCAACCCCCTGGGCGAGACCCAGTACTTC
>.|TRBJ2-1|.|TRBV6-5
CASSPTRYNEQFF
TGTGCCAGCAGCCCAACTAGGTACAATGAGCAGTTCTTC
>TRBD1|TRBJ2-3|.|TRBV5-1
CASSSGTGLGDTQYF
TGCGCCAGCAGCTCCGGGACAGGTCTGGGGGATACGCAGTATTTT
>.|TRBJ2-1|.|TRBV27
CASSLTRLRGFF
TGTGCCAGCAGCCTGACTCGCCTCCGAGGGTTCTTC
>.|TRBJ2-7|.|TRBV7-9
CASSSLPYEQYF
TGTGCCAGCAGCTCACTACCCTACGAGCAGTACTTC
>.|TRBJ1-4|.|TRBV5-1
CASSWGEREKLFF
TGCGCCAGCAGCTGGGGGGAGCGTGAAAAACTGTTTTTT